This T cell receptor (beta chain) was observed in a study of human T cells and chemical hapten exposure. This clonotype was counted only a few times. Trimming shortened V by 2 bases and J by 8 bases, and 9 bases separated the two germline ends. Germline V gene lookup returns CDR1 LGHDT and CDR2 YNNKEL (reference sequence). This CDR3 has 12 residues. This sample's time point: patch test 2, 6 weeks after DPC sensitization. Treatment reported: therapeutic diphenylcyclopropenone sensitization with weekly scalp DPC. Sample donors consisted of patients with alopecia, aged 18 to 70 years, who were suitable for DPC. In TCRdb, the RACE reads were re-called with MiXCR into one record per CDR3 protein. The table lists around 67,000 distinct CDR3 sequences, 8.5% to 9% of them singletons.

This chain joins TRBV3-1 and TRBJ2-5, with no clear D. The specimen was whole blood, collected in connection with sensitization to the hapten diphenylcyclopropenone (DPC). The origin of this receptor is a woman in her fifties or sixties with alopecia areata. Some clones in this sample may be carry-over from other donors' samples. Here the CDR3 DNA reads TGTGCCAGCAGCCAATTTAGCCTCACCCAGTACTTC. Its protein is CASSQFSLTQYF.